Each of the 3 T cell receptor beta chains below was sequenced from the same sample in a study of cytomegalovirus exposure and HLA in healthy donors. It was with 60 Vbeta and 13 Jbeta primers that the PCR ran. The data were produced by immunoSEQ multiplex PCR, yet TCRdb's version contains in-frame clones alone and is incomplete. The table includes nearly 300,000 clones, about nine tenths detected once. The material sequenced was PBMCs. The receptor source for this set is a man between 35 and 55 years old in good health and CMV-seropositive.

The CDR3 DNA reads TGCGCCAGCAGCCAAGTTTCCGACAGGGGCTACGAGCAGTACTTC. Its protein is CASSQVSDRGYEQYF. The chain employs TRBV4-1 and TRBJ2-7; 8 bases fit TRBD1. The CDR3 is 15 residues long. Per the germline V gene, CDR1 is MGHRA and CDR2 is YSYEKL. V lost 1 base and J lost 3; bases outside the gene matches: 5.

The chain employs TRBV19 and TRBJ1-1, with 8 nucleotides matching TRBD1. The CDR3 contains 14 residues. From germline, CDR1 is LNHDA and CDR2 SQIVND (reference sequence). V gave up 6 bases and J gave up 6 bases; unmatched junction bases: 9. CDR3 in DNA: TGTGCCAGTAGCTTACAGGGGGTATTGGCTGAAGCTTTCTTT. Encoded protein: CASSLQGVLAEAFF.

The chain combines TRBV2 with TRBJ1-2; weak D call: TRBD1 (6 bases). Germline CDR1 reads SNHLY; CDR2 reads FYNNEI. The CDR3 loop spans 15 amino acids. V gave up 4 bases and J gave up 3 bases, with 15 bases separating them. This CDR3 is CASSVRPSGDYGYTF. CDR3 DNA: TGTGCCAGCAGTGTCCGACCCTCAGGGGACTATGGCTACACCTTC. The variable domain in full, with the rest retrieved from reference TRBV2 and TRBJ1-2, is EPEVTQTPSHQVTQMGQEVILRCVPISNHLYFYWYRQILGQKVEFLVSFYNNEISEKSEIFDDQFSVERPDGSNFTLKIRSTKLEDSAMYFCASSVRPSGDYGYTFGSGTRLTVV.